The rows below give T cell receptor beta chains drawn from one sample of a study of T cell changes during pregnancy in multiple sclerosis. Sequenced by immunoSEQ multiplex PCR; TCRdb stores in-frame clones only, minus some. The sample comprises about 35,000 clones, roughly nine tenths of which are singletons, and under 0.5% rests with the top ten. The specimen comprised CD4+ T cells from peripheral blood mononuclear cells, sampled in the second trimester of pregnancy. The receptors stem from a female donor with multiple sclerosis, enrolled in a pregnancy study. Both conserved end residues are part of each CDR3. The order of the fields is V gene, J gene, clone size, D gene, CDR3 DNA, CDR3 protein. A D gene is named only where the DNA matches it firmly. Clone sizes are given selectively: once, few, many, or a class where the clone is expanded.

V: TRBV7-3; J: TRBJ1-1; size: NA; D: NA; DNA: TGTGCCAGCAGCTCGCAACTAATGAACACTGAAGCTTTCTTT; CDR3: CASSSQLMNTEAFF
V: TRBV10-3; J: TRBJ2-4; size: NA; D: TRBD2; DNA: TGTGCCATCAGTGAGGGTAGCGGGCAAATCAAAAACATTCAGTACTTC; CDR3: CAISEGSGQIKNIQYF
V: TRBV11-2; J: TRBJ2-5; size: NA; D: NA; DNA: TGTGCCAGCAGTAAATACAGCCAAGAGACCCAGTACTTC; CDR3: CASSKYSQETQYF
V: TRBV4-2; J: TRBJ2-3; size: NA; D: NA; DNA: TGTGCCAGCAGCCAAGATTTGAGGGGGGGCCTTGGAACAGATACGCAGTATTTT; CDR3: CASSQDLRGGLGTDTQYF
V: TRBV28; J: TRBJ1-4; size: NA; D: TRBD1; DNA: TGTGCCAGCTTGACAGGGAATGAGAAAAAACTGTTTTTT; CDR3: CASLTGNEKKLFF
V: TRBV19; J: TRBJ2-2; size: NA; D: TRBD2; DNA: TGTGCCAGTAGTCGGGGGGATGACACCGGGGAGCTGTTTTTT; CDR3: CASSRGDDTGELFF
V: TRBV5-1; J: TRBJ2-1; size: NA; D: NA; DNA: TGCGCCAGCAGCTCTTCCGTAAATGAGCAGTTCTTC; CDR3: CASSSSVNEQFF
V: TRBV30; J: TRBJ1-1; size: NA; D: NA; DNA: TGTGCCTGGAGTATAGTGCTCGGGAACACTGAAGCTTTCTTT; CDR3: CAWSIVLGNTEAFF
V: TRBV6-5; J: TRBJ1-4; size: few; D: TRBD1; DNA: TGTGCCAGCAGTCGTGGACAGGGGGCCGAAAAACTGTTTTTT; CDR3: CASSRGQGAEKLFF
V: TRBV18; J: TRBJ2-7; size: NA; D: TRBD1; DNA: TGTGCCAGCTCACCGGATAACGACAGGGGCTACGAGCAGTACTTC; CDR3: CASSPDNDRGYEQYF
V: TRBV19; J: TRBJ1-5; size: NA; D: NA; DNA: TGTGCCAGTAGGAAAAACAGGAATCAGCCCCAGCATTTT; CDR3: CASRKNRNQPQHF
V: TRBV14; J: TRBJ2-7; size: once; D: NA; DNA: TGTGCCAGCAGCCAAGACCGCGTTGGTACGGGGGACTTC; CDR3: CASSQDRVGTGDF
V: TRBV2; J: TRBJ1-6; size: medium-sized; D: TRBD1; DNA: TGTGCCAGCAGTCTTGTCCATACAGGGGCATTATCACCCCTCCACTTT; CDR3: CASSLVHTGALSPLHF
V: TRBV4-1; J: TRBJ1-5; size: NA; D: TRBD1; DNA: TGCGCCAGCAGCCAAGATAGACAGGGAAGAAACGATCAGCCCCAGCATTTT; CDR3: CASSQDRQGRNDQPQHF
V: TRBV18; J: TRBJ1-2; size: NA; D: TRBD1; DNA: TGTGCCAGCTCGCCGGGACAGGAAAATGGCTACACCTTC; CDR3: CASSPGQENGYTF
V: TRBV5-1; J: TRBJ2-4; size: NA; D: NA; DNA: TGCGCCAGCAGCGCGACGTTGGTCGGGTCGAGTGCTTTAGCCAAAAACATTCAGTACTTC; CDR3: CASSATLVGSSALAKNIQYF
V: TRBV2; J: TRBJ2-7; size: NA; D: TRBD2; DNA: TGTGCCAGCAGTGAACAGGGCGGGAGGTTGTCCGAGCAGTACTTC; CDR3: CASSEQGGRLSEQYF
V: TRBV19; J: TRBJ2-3; size: NA; D: TRBD2; DNA: TGTGCCAGTAGTAAAGGAGCGGGGGGGGGCACAGATACGCAGTATTTT; CDR3: CASSKGAGGGTDTQYF
V: TRBV7-6; J: TRBJ1-2; size: NA; D: TRBD1; DNA: TGTGCCAGCAGCTTCCCAGGGGGCTATGGCTACACCTTC; CDR3: CASSFPGGYGYTF
V: TRBV30; J: TRBJ2-3; size: NA; D: NA; DNA: TGTGCCTGGAGTGGCCGGGGAGATACGCAGTATTTT; CDR3: CAWSGRGDTQYF
V: TRBV19; J: TRBJ1-1; size: NA; D: NA; DNA: TGTGCCAGTATCATACGCCAGGGGACTGAAGCTTTCTTT; CDR3: CASIIRQGTEAFF
V: TRBV19; J: TRBJ1-3; size: NA; D: NA; DNA: TGTGCCAGTACCCCTCCAGGCATCCGAAACACCATATATTTT; CDR3: CASTPPGIRNTIYF
V: TRBV13; J: TRBJ1-1; size: NA; D: TRBD1; DNA: TGTGCCAGCAGCTCCCGACAGGGCGACACTGAAGCTTTCTTT; CDR3: CASSSRQGDTEAFF
V: TRBV10-1; J: TRBJ1-1; size: NA; D: NA; DNA: TGCGCCAGCAGTGACCTACCTTCCGGTCCGATGAACACTGAAGCTTTCTTT; CDR3: CASSDLPSGPMNTEAFF
V: TRBV2; J: TRBJ1-4; size: NA; D: NA; DNA: TGTGCCAGCAGCGGATCCCGAGGGATTAATGAAAAACTGTTTTTT; CDR3: CASSGSRGINEKLFF
V: TRBV30; J: TRBJ1-1; size: NA; D: NA; DNA: TGTGCCTGGAGTGAACAGGGATACACTGAAGCTTTCTTT; CDR3: CAWSEQGYTEAFF
V: TRBV7-2; J: TRBJ1-2; size: NA; D: NA; DNA: TGTGCCAGCAGCTTAGGACAAGGTTATGGCTACACCTTC; CDR3: CASSLGQGYGYTF
V: TRBV2; J: TRBJ2-2; size: NA; D: NA; DNA: TGTGCCAGCATTAGAGACTACCCTACCGGGGAGCTGTTTTTT; CDR3: CASIRDYPTGELFF
V: TRBV5-1; J: TRBJ2-1; size: NA; D: TRBD1; DNA: TGCGCCAGCAGCTGGACCGGGACAGGGATCAATGAGCAGTTCTTC; CDR3: CASSWTGTGINEQFF
V: TRBV6-5; J: TRBJ2-5; size: NA; D: NA; DNA: TGTGCCAGCCGAAAGATGGGGGGGCCAGGGGAGACCCAGTACTTC; CDR3: CASRKMGGPGETQYF
V: TRBV7-2; J: TRBJ2-7; size: NA; D: NA; DNA: TGTGCCAGCAGCTTACAGCCAGGGGATTTTTCCGAGCAGTACTTC; CDR3: CASSLQPGDFSEQYF
V: TRBV30; J: TRBJ1-1; size: NA; D: NA; DNA: TGTGCCTGGAGTAAAACAGAAGCTTTCTTT; CDR3: CAWSKTEAFF
V: TRBV2; J: TRBJ2-5; size: once; D: NA; DNA: TGTGCCAGCAAAGTCGGACAGACTATCCAAGAGACCCAGTACTTC; CDR3: CASKVGQTIQETQYF